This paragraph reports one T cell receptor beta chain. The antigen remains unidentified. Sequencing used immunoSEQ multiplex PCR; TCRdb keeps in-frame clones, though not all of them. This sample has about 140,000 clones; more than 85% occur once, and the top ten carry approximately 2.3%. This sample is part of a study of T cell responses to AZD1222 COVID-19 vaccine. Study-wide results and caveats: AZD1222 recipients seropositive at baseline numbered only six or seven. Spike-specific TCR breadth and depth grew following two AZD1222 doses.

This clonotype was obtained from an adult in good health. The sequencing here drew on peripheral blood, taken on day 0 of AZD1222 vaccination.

CDR3 DNA: TGTGCCAGCAGCTTAGCGGCTGGGGGCAGGGGTTACAATGAGCAGTTCTTC. Protein product: CASSLAAGGRGYNEQFF. The chain employs TRBV11-1 and TRBJ2-1; TRBD1 might be the D (6 bases). Germline V CDR1 and CDR2: SGHAT, FQDESV (reference sequence). The CDR3 sequence is 17 residues long. Trimming stripped 0 bases from V and 4 bases from J, with 16 bases between.